This is a list of T cell receptor beta chains from one sample in a study of tissue T cells after allogeneic stem cell transplantation. The method was immunoSEQ multiplex PCR; TCRdb's version includes in-frame clones alone and lacks a portion of them. The sample yields roughly 7,000 clones, approximately 50% seen once. Sequenced material: duodenum tissue, taken at autopsy. These receptors were obtained from a female donor over 55 with lung cancer. CDR3s include the opening cysteine and the closing phenylalanine or tryptophan. A D gene is named only where the DNA matches it firmly. Clone size is given for some rows only: seen once, a few or many times, or a class if the clone is expanded.

- TRBJ1-2 TRBV6-5 TRBD1 15 CASSTTTGGYYGYTF TGTGCCAGCAGTACCACCACAGGGGGCTACTATGGCTACACCTTC
- TRBJ1-1 TRBV7-3 - 13 CASSLTKGGEAFF TGTGCCAGCAGCTTAACGAAGGGGGGTGAAGCTTTCTTT
- TRBJ1-3 TRBV19 - 15 CASSIGTAARNTIYF TGTGCCAGTAGTATAGGGACAGCAGCCAGAAACACCATATATTTT
- TRBJ1-1 TRBV6-6 - 11 CASRINTEAFF TGTGCCAGCAGGATTAACACTGAAGCTTTCTTT
medium-sized TRBJ2-1 TRBV6-6 - 13 CASSSLILDEQFF TGTGCCAGCAGTTCCCTAATTTTGGATGAGCAGTTCTTC
- TRBJ2-7 TRBV3-1/TRBV3-2 - 15 CASSQERVRGLEQYF TGTGCCAGCAGCCAGGAGAGAGTTAGAGGGCTCGAGCAGTACTTC
- TRBJ2-1 TRBV11-3 - 10 CASGYSEQFF TGTGCCAGCGGATACAGCGAGCAGTTCTTC
once TRBJ2-1 TRBV4-2 TRBD1 14 CASSQGDRVNEQFF TGTGCCAGCAGCCAAGGGGACAGGGTGAATGAGCAGTTCTTC
- TRBJ2-1 TRBV7-6 TRBD2 15 CASSLGLVVGDEQFF TGTGCCAGCAGCCTCGGACTAGTTGTCGGAGATGAGCAGTTCTTC
- TRBJ1-2 TRBV3-1/TRBV3-2 - 13 CASSLRGNYGYTF TGTGCCAGCAGCCTCCGAGGGAACTATGGCTACACCTTC
few TRBJ2-3 TRBV30 TRBD2 15 CAWSELAGFTDTQYF TGTGCCTGGAGTGAACTAGCGGGATTCACAGATACGCAGTATTTT
medium-sized TRBJ1-2 TRBV6-2/TRBV6-3 - 15 CASSSLTPGGDFYTF TGTGCCAGCAGCTCACTGACTCCCGGAGGGGATTTCTACACCTTC
- TRBJ1-1 TRBV7-6 - 15 CASSLARGVNTEAFF TGTGCCAGCAGCTTAGCGCGGGGAGTGAACACTGAAGCTTTCTTT